This T cell receptor (beta chain) is from a study of Ad26.COV2.S vaccination and SARS-CoV-2 variants. Study results and limitations: Considerable breadth of spike-specific CD8+ and CD4+ T cell responses has reportedly been documented following vaccination.

Of note for this clone: Antigen unknown.

The assay was immunoSEQ multiplex PCR, and TCRdb's table has in-frame clones only and misses some. Here the sample spans 400,000 or so clones, 80% to 90% being singletons. Treatment: 19 received Ad26.COV2.S at low or high dose, single or two shots; roughly five received placebo; per-sample allocation not given. Sampling was done on day 63 after the first vaccine or placebo injection. Donation came from an adult in Boston who was aged 18-55 years. It was Wuhan-strain SARS-CoV-2 spike that the Ad26 vaccine vector expressed. Germline V gene lookup returns CDR1 LGHDT and CDR2 YNNKEL (reference sequence). The CDR3 is 12 amino acids. V lost 2 bases and J 5 bases, leaving 6 bases between the germline ends.

The starting material was peripheral blood, obtained in a trial of Ad26.COV2.S vaccine versus placebo. The receptor was derived from a person aged 18-60 years who received the Ad26.COV2.S COVID-19 vaccine or a placebo. The chain joins TRBV3-1 (or the pseudogene TRBV3-2) to TRBJ2-5; the D is unclear. This chain's CDR3 is CASSQKWETQYF. CDR3 DNA: TGTGCCAGCAGCCAAAAATGGGAGACCCAGTACTTC.